The subject of this entry is one TCR beta chain. Its cognate antigen has yet to be identified. No clone much larger than this one lies a single base away; base qualities are absent. V is clipped by 5 bases and J by 0 bases, and the sequence between their germline boundaries is 8 bases long. Looking up the germline V gene (reference sequence) yields CDR1 MNHNY and CDR2 SVGAGI. Its CDR3 holds 13 amino acids, cysteine through phenylalanine. Only the CDR3 portion is preserved as DNA: 39 bases, with reading frame beginning at the first base. The immunoSEQ Assay was used to sequence TCR beta CDR3 regions from DNA. As for how the authors treated the data: To compute T cell density, TCR beta template counts were normalized to usable DNA, which was estimated by amplifying housekeeping genes. Richness was estimated with the preseqR package, extrapolating to 400,000 templates for PBMC samples and 120,000 templates for tissue samples. Clonality was taken to be one minus Pielou's evenness. To identify tissue-enriched TCRs, differential abundance testing was run on productive amino-acid clonotypes with a minimum total count of 5 and an alpha of 0.1. Repertoire overlap between compartments was quantified with the Jaccard Index and Morisita Overlap Index. GLIPH grouped TCR beta CDR3s together with public tetramer-defined viral CDR3s, and a viral motif had to include at least three viral sequences and show V-gene enrichment. Sourced from immuneACCESS, this table was stored by TCRdb with only in-frame sequences that have V and J called. A share of the clones is absent; for the studies checked, an unresolved V gene accounts for under half, and the remainder has no known explanation. V and J calls and clone size follow that table, whereas D and trimming were derived from the DNA. This sample gives fewer than 90,000 clones in total; 80% of them show up just once. The ten largest clones add up to 15% to 20% of the sample.

This specimen comes from a study of T cells in localized non-small cell lung cancer (dated by TCRdb to about 2020). With regard to the full study: Comparing tumors with uninvolved tumor-adjacent lungs, the study looked at the T cell repertoires of 236 patients with early-stage NSCLC. The cohort consisted of approximately 220 treatment-naive NSCLC patients whose localized lung tumors had been resected. NSCLC patients had a mean age of roughly 66 years, and about 140 were male and around 99 female.

At diagnosis, tumor, uninvolved tumor-adjacent lung and peripheral blood were collected and then preserved as a mix of FFPE and fresh-frozen material. For TCR repertoire profiling, the blood samples were analyzed as peripheral blood mononuclear cells. Beyond this particular receptor, the publication reports: Uninvolved tumor-adjacent lung showed the highest T cell clonality, higher than tumor, which suggests more focused antigenic responses in the adjacent lung. Of the top 100 tumor clones, a median of approximately 60 were detected in paired uninvolved adjacent lung; around 30 were also among that lung's top 100. Because multi-region tumor sequencing was not performed, intratumor heterogeneity could not be ruled out. Because the study design was exploratory, TCR variables were selected using unadjusted p-values without false-discovery rate correction. Longer overall survival was associated with higher blood T cell density, whereas shorter survival was associated with higher adjacent-lung clonality.

The V gene is TRBV6-6 and the J gene is TRBJ2-7; confidence is insufficient to name the D gene. The clonotype comes from a man aged 40 to 69 with stage II squamous cell lung carcinoma. The material sequenced was PBMCs, taken before any cancer treatment. The CDR3 protein is CASSVSRSYEQYF. Read as DNA, the sequence is TGTGCCAGCAGTGTCAGTCGCTCCTACGAGCAGTACTTC.